The next 16 T cell receptor beta chains were all read from a single sample in a study of vaccination and CD4 T cells after COVID-19. With the Oncomine TCR Beta short-read assay, DNA from cultured CD4+ T cells was sequenced. Using its own MiXCR run on the PCR reads, TCRdb lists one record per CDR3 protein. Among fewer than 12,000 distinct CDR3 sequences listed, under 70% were seen once. As for treatment: roughly 10-day PBMC culture with coronavirus spike peptide pools or control peptides (ViraFEST assay). Their cognate antigens are unknown. The sequenced material came from CD4+ T cells from blood, cultured in vitro. These receptors were taken from a human donor who had recovered from COVID-19.

V is TRBV20-1 and J is TRBJ2-2, with D tentatively TRBD2 (7 bases). The CDR3 spans 17 residues. V shed 3 bases and J shed 3 bases, with 20 bases lying between them. CDR1 DFQATT and CDR2 SNEGSKA come from the germline V gene (reference sequence). The CDR3 here is CSASRMAGAPDTGELFF. CDR3 DNA: TGCAGTGCTAGTAGGATGGCGGGGGCGCCGGACACCGGGGAGCTGTTTTTT.

V and J are TRBV4-1 and TRBJ1-5; TRBD1 agrees at 8 bases. The trim removed 0 bases at V and 5 bases at J, leaving 9 bases unmatched. The CDR3 runs to 17 residues. CDR1 and CDR2 from the germline V gene are MGHRA and YSYEKL. In nucleotides, the CDR3 is TGCGCCAGCAGCCAAGATGCAGGACAGGGAAGTTATCAGCCCCAGCATTTT. Protein sequence: CASSQDAGQGSYQPQHF.

J is TRBJ1-1 and V is TRBV6-1, with D tentatively TRBD1 (6 bases). The V and J ends lost 8 bases and 2 bases respectively, with 9 bases between them. The length of the CDR3 is 12 residues. Germline assignment: CDR1 MNHNS and CDR2 SASEGT. In nucleotides, the CDR3 is TGTGCCAGCGCAGGGGATAACACTGAAGCTTTCTTT. Its translation: CASAGDNTEAFF.

The rearrangement links TRBV20-1 to TRBJ1-2, with 10 bases that match TRBD1. The ends lost 0 bases at V and 5 bases at J; junction bases unmatched: 6. Per the germline V gene, CDR1 is DFQATT and CDR2 is SNEGSKA (reference sequence). The CDR3 has 15 residues. In nucleotides, the CDR3 is TGCAGTGCTAGAGATAATCGGGGACAGGGGTATGGCTACACCTTC. This codes for CSARDNRGQGYGYTF.

This clonotype was seen more than once but under ten times. The chain employs TRBV2 and TRBJ1-1; the match to TRBD1 covers 9 bases. Trimming cost V 7 bases and J 9 bases; bases outside gene matches: 3. Germline CDR1 reads SNHLY; CDR2 reads FYNNEI. The CDR3 loop spans 11 amino acids. The CDR3 protein is CASTNRGQAFF. The CDR3 coding sequence is TGTGCCAGCACTAACAGGGGGCAAGCTTTCTTT.

The rearrangement joins TRBV15 to TRBJ2-7; possible D gene TRBD2, 6 bases. V gave up 0 bases and J gave up 6 bases, with 21 bases separating them. The germline V gene has CDR1 LNHNV and CDR2 YYDKDF (reference sequence). The CDR3 consists of 17 residues. DNA of the CDR3: TGTGCCACCAGCAGAGATCAAGCGGGCAGGTCAAGGGTCGAGCAGTACTTC. This codes for CATSRDQAGRSRVEQYF.

The V gene is TRBV7-3, the J gene TRBJ2-2, with D unclear. Germline V gives CDR1 SGHTA, CDR2 FQGTGA. The CDR3 is made up of 16 amino acids. Trimming removed 0 bases from V and 1 base from J, with 9 bases in between. CDR3 in amino acids: CASSLTLPRNTGELFF. CDR3 DNA: TGTGCCAGCAGCTTAACTTTACCCAGGAACACCGGGGAGCTGTTTTTT.

The rearrangement joins TRBV19 to TRBJ1-5, with 7 bases fitting TRBD1. From germline, CDR1 is LNHDA and CDR2 SQIVND (reference sequence). Unmatched junction bases numbered 8, after V lost 4 bases and J lost 2 bases. This CDR3 comprises 16 residues. CDR3 DNA: TGTGCCAGTAGTACCACAGGACAGGCGGGCAATCAGCCCCAGCATTTT. Translated: CASSTTGQAGNQPQHF. Filled out from reference TRBV19 and TRBJ1-5, the complete variable domain reads DGGITQSPKYLFRKEGQNVTLSCEQNLNHDAMYWYRQDPGQGLRLIYYSQIVNDFQKGDIAEGYSVSREKKESFPLTVTSAQKNPTAFYLCASSTTGQAGNQPQHFGDGTRLSIL.

This clonotype has just a few counts. The rearrangement uses TRBV6-5 and TRBJ1-2; 7 nucleotides line up with TRBD1. V was pared by 4 bases and J by 7 bases, with 9 bases of the junction left unmatched. There are 14 residues in the CDR3. Germline V CDR1 and CDR2: MNHEY, SVGAGI. CDR3 residues: CASSSQGGTGGYTF. Here the CDR3 DNA reads TGTGCCAGCAGTTCCCAGGGGGGGACGGGTGGCTACACCTTC.

The V call is TRBV2, the J call TRBJ2-3; TRBD1 matches at 7 bases. The V gene's germline CDR1 is SNHLY and CDR2 FYNNEI. V lost 4 bases, J lost 1 base, and 5 bases stayed unmatched. The CDR3 totals 15 residues. CDR3 DNA sequence: TGTGCCAGCAGTGTAGAGGGGGCAGGCACAGATACGCAGTATTTT. It translates to CASSVEGAGTDTQYF.

This clonotype was detected once. The chain uses TRBV11-2 and TRBJ2-5; TRBD2 matches at 16 bases. Germline V lookup: CDR1 SGHAT, CDR2 FQNNGV. Unmatched junction bases numbered 8, after V lost 5 bases and J lost 5 bases. This CDR3 contains 17 residues. The CDR3 sequence: CASSLGTSGGALETQYF. The DNA of the CDR3 is TGTGCCAGCAGCCTGGGGACTAGCGGGGGGGCTTTGGAGACCCAGTACTTC. The whole variable domain, filled in from reference TRBV11-2 and TRBJ2-5, reads EAGVAQSPRYKIIEKRQSVAFWCNPISGHATLYWYQQILGQGPKLLIQFQNNGVVDDSQLPKDRFSAERLKGVDSTLKIQPAKLEDSAVYLCASSLGTSGGALETQYFGPGTRLLVL.

This clonotype has a handful of counts. CDR3 residues: CATNKDTAYPASPLHF. The CDR3 nucleotides read TGTGCCACCAACAAGGACACGGCATATCCCGCTTCACCCCTCCACTTT. V gene TRBV24-1 combines with J gene TRBJ1-6, with D perhaps matching TRBD1 (5 bases). There are 16 residues in the CDR3. Germline values: CDR1 KGHDR, CDR2 SFDVKD. The germline V and J ends were trimmed by 8 bases and 9 bases, with 22 bases remaining between them.

This chain uses TRBV7-2 with TRBJ1-5; D call uncertain. The germline V and J ends were trimmed by 1 base and 2 bases, with 9 bases remaining between them. Germline lookup yields CDR1 SGHTA and CDR2 FQGNSA. The CDR3 is made up of 15 amino acids. CDR3 nucleotides: TGTGCCAGCAGCTTAGACGGATTCCGCAATCAGCCCCAGCATTTT. Translated: CASSLDGFRNQPQHF.

The chain uses TRBV28 and TRBJ1-2, with 7 bases matching TRBD1. J gave up 1 base and V 3 bases, and 2 bases lay outside the gene matches. The CDR3 length is 14 residues. The V gene's germline CDR1 is MDHEN and CDR2 SYDVKM. The CDR3 DNA reads as TGTGCCAGCAGTTTTGGGGACAGTAACTATGGCTACACCTTC. It codes for CASSFGDSNYGYTF.

The rearrangement joins TRBV20-1 to TRBJ2-7; 8 positions match TRBD1. This CDR3 is 14 amino acids long. Germline CDR1 DFQATT, CDR2 SNEGSKA (reference sequence). The junction had 9 bases not matched to a gene; V was cut back by 6 bases and J by 2 bases. This CDR3 reads CSATPRTGPYEQYF. DNA of the CDR3: TGCAGTGCAACACCTAGGACAGGGCCCTACGAGCAGTACTTC.

The chain is built from TRBV2 and TRBJ1-2; tentatively, D is TRBD1 (5 bases). CDR3 length: 13 amino acids. The germline V and J ends were trimmed by 5 bases and 4 bases, with 11 bases remaining between them. Per the germline V gene, CDR1 is SNHLY and CDR2 is FYNNEI. CDR3 loop: CASSKTETYGYTF. CDR3 bases: TGTGCCAGCAGTAAGACAGAGACCTATGGCTACACCTTC.